In its sample, the clone carrying this TCR beta chain was seen many times. The V end was cut by 3 bases, the J end by 4 bases, with 9 bases between. The CDR3 spans 13 residues. The germline CDR1 and CDR2 sequences are SGHTA and FQGNSA. The data belong to a study of spatial heterogeneity in lung cancer. Time point here: sample taken at primary tumor resection. Each TCR cDNA molecule bore a unique molecular identifier. Via MiXCR, TCRdb re-called the 5' RACE reads, giving one row per CDR3 protein. The sample contains approximately 49,000 distinct CDR3 sequences, less than 6% of which appear only once. The J gene is TRBJ2-5, the V gene TRBV7-2; the D is unclear. Sequences were derived from PBMCs, sampled at surgery. This sequence was found in a male donor with early-stage non-small cell lung cancer. CDR3 residues: CASSFSSRETQYF. The DNA for the CDR3 is TGTGCCAGCAGCTTCTCGAGTAGAGAGACCCAGTACTTC. Filled out from reference TRBV7-2 and TRBJ2-5, the complete variable domain reads GAGVSQSPSNKVTEKGKDVELRCDPISGHTALYWYRQSLGQGLEFLIYFQGNSAPDKSGLPSDRFSAERTGGSVSTLTIQRTQQEDSAVYLCASSFSSRETQYFGPGTRLLVL.